Reported below is one T cell receptor (beta chain). The antigen is unknown. The donors (healthy individuals) were bone marrow donors. The study sampled nominally healthy donors, though unrecorded immune exposures were likely. The sample originates from a study of cytomegalovirus exposure and HLA in healthy donors. The primer mix had 60 Vbeta and 13 Jbeta primers. Produced via immunoSEQ multiplex PCR; TCRdb's table is partial and in-frame only. The profile covers 140,000 or so clones, with under 90% appearing a single time and 4.5% taken by the ten largest. The CDR3 runs to 19 residues. The V gene's germline CDR1 is SGHTA and CDR2 FQGNSA. Unmatched junction bases numbered 11, after V lost 2 bases and J lost 2 bases. Study-wide results and limits: TRBV6-2, TRBV6-3 and some other V segments were excluded as indistinguishable. Presence/absence analysis assumed near-uniform sequencing depth across donors.

The sample comprised PBMCs. V gene TRBV7-2 combines with J gene TRBJ2-6, with TRBD1 matching 8 bases. The sequence derives from a man aged 35-49 years in good health and CMV-seronegative. The CDR3 DNA is TGTGCCAGCAGCTTACAAGGACAGGGTAGAGGAACTGGGGCCAACGTCCTGACTTTC. The encoded protein is CASSLQGQGRGTGANVLTF. Looking up the rest from reference TRBV7-2 and TRBJ2-6 gives the full variable domain: GAGVSQSPSNKVTEKGKDVELRCDPISGHTALYWYRQSLGQGLEFLIYFQGNSAPDKSGLPSDRFSAERTGGSVSTLTIQRTQQEDSAVYLCASSLQGQGRGTGANVLTFGAGSRLTVL.